These T cell receptor beta chains were read from a single sample in a study of blood T cell repertoires in COVID-19. The table came from immunoSEQ multiplex PCR; TCRdb's copy has only in-frame clones and leaves some out. The table has around 120,000 clones, more than 60% seen once; the top ten hold roughly 6%. Sequencing was performed on peripheral blood. The receptor set was obtained from a man between 70 and 80 years old with acute or convalescent COVID-19. Each CDR3 is given with its conserved first and last residue. The D gene is left open where the match is weak. A row's size may be missing; if present it is once, few, many or a size class.

CDR3 protein: CASTTTRVYEQYF
CDR3 DNA: TGTGCCAGCACTACGACGAGGGTCTACGAGCAGTACTTC
D gene: -
clone size: -
V gene: TRBV2
J gene: TRBJ2-7

CDR3 protein: CASSAGLQDTQYF
CDR3 DNA: TGTGCCAGCAGCGCGGGACTCCAGGATACGCAGTATTTT
D gene: -
clone size: -
V gene: TRBV9
J gene: TRBJ2-3

CDR3 protein: CASSGQGANTEAFF
CDR3 DNA: TGTGCCAGCTCAGGACAGGGGGCAAACACTGAAGCTTTCTTT
D gene: TRBD1
clone size: -
V gene: TRBV18
J gene: TRBJ1-1

CDR3 protein: CASSADNNQPQHF
CDR3 DNA: TGTGCCAGCAGCGCTGACAACAATCAGCCCCAGCATTTT
D gene: -
clone size: -
V gene: TRBV7-3
J gene: TRBJ1-5

CDR3 protein: CASSPTSGVSSPLHF
CDR3 DNA: TGTGCCAGCAGCCCAACCTCAGGGGTTAGTTCACCCCTCCACTTT
D gene: -
clone size: once
V gene: TRBV7-2
J gene: TRBJ1-6

CDR3 protein: CASILPWDTYEEDGYTF
CDR3 DNA: TGTGCCAGCATATTGCCCTGGGACACCTACGAGGAGGATGGCTACACCTTC
D gene: -
clone size: -
V gene: TRBV27
J gene: TRBJ1-2

CDR3 protein: CASSLSLGHLRVYEQYF
CDR3 DNA: TGTGCCAGCAGTTTATCACTGGGACACCTACGTGTTTACGAGCAGTACTTC
D gene: -
clone size: -
V gene: TRBV27
J gene: TRBJ2-7

CDR3 protein: CASAGGIGNSPLHF
CDR3 DNA: TGTGCCAGCGCAGGAGGGATTGGTAATTCACCCCTCCACTTT
D gene: -
clone size: -
V gene: TRBV9
J gene: TRBJ1-6

CDR3 protein: CASSRGQGYTGELFF
CDR3 DNA: TGTGCCAGCAGCCGGGGACAGGGGTACACCGGGGAGCTGTTTTTT
D gene: TRBD1
clone size: -
V gene: TRBV27
J gene: TRBJ2-2

CDR3 protein: CASSLVGTNYEQYF
CDR3 DNA: TGTGCCAGCAGCTTAGTGGGGACAAACTACGAGCAGTACTTC
D gene: -
clone size: -
V gene: TRBV7-2
J gene: TRBJ2-7

CDR3 protein: CASSRGGDDIQYF
CDR3 DNA: TGTGCCAGCAGTAGGGGGGGGGATGACATTCAGTACTTC
D gene: -
clone size: -
V gene: TRBV28
J gene: TRBJ2-4

CDR3 protein: CATEQGRGGYTF
CDR3 DNA: TGTGCCACCGAACAGGGAAGGGGTGGCTACACCTTC
D gene: -
clone size: -
V gene: TRBV19
J gene: TRBJ1-2

CDR3 protein: CASRMGLAGVEDTQYF
CDR3 DNA: TGCGCCAGCAGGATGGGACTAGCGGGAGTGGAAGATACGCAGTATTTT
D gene: TRBD2
clone size: -
V gene: TRBV5-1
J gene: TRBJ2-3

CDR3 protein: CASNIQGAAEKLFF
CDR3 DNA: TGTGCCAGCAACATTCAGGGGGCGGCAGAAAAACTGTTTTTT
D gene: TRBD1
clone size: -
V gene: TRBV6-6
J gene: TRBJ1-4

CDR3 protein: CASSQTSGGVDTQYF
CDR3 DNA: TGCGCCAGCAGCCAAACTAGCGGGGGGGTAGATACGCAGTATTTT
D gene: TRBD2
clone size: -
V gene: TRBV4-3
J gene: TRBJ2-3

CDR3 protein: CASSAKTGVGNTEAFF
CDR3 DNA: TGCGCCAGCAGCGCAAAGACAGGGGTGGGGAACACTGAAGCTTTCTTT
D gene: TRBD1
clone size: -
V gene: TRBV5-1
J gene: TRBJ1-1

CDR3 protein: CASNLGTGYGYTF
CDR3 DNA: TGTGCCAGCAACCTCGGGACAGGGTATGGCTACACCTTC
D gene: TRBD1
clone size: -
V gene: TRBV28
J gene: TRBJ1-2

CDR3 protein: CASSRGVATNEKLFF
CDR3 DNA: TGTGCCAGCAGCCGGGGGGTTGCGACTAATGAAAAACTGTTTTTT
D gene: -
clone size: -
V gene: TRBV28
J gene: TRBJ1-4

CDR3 protein: CASSLHIPETQYF
CDR3 DNA: TGTGCCAGCAGCCTCCACATCCCTGAGACCCAGTACTTC
D gene: -
clone size: -
V gene: TRBV7-9
J gene: TRBJ2-5

CDR3 protein: CASNLLAARGEQFF
CDR3 DNA: TGTGCCAGCAACCTACTAGCGGCACGGGGTGAGCAGTTCTTC
D gene: TRBD2
clone size: -
V gene: TRBV28
J gene: TRBJ2-1

CDR3 protein: CATSQRTGTYEQYF
CDR3 DNA: TGTGCCACCTCCCAAAGGACAGGGACGTACGAGCAGTACTTC
D gene: TRBD1
clone size: few
V gene: TRBV25-1
J gene: TRBJ2-7

CDR3 protein: CASSQEAGEQYF
CDR3 DNA: TGTGCCAGCAGCCAAGAGGCGGGCGAGCAGTACTTC
D gene: -
clone size: -
V gene: TRBV4-2
J gene: TRBJ2-7

CDR3 protein: CASSPGTGWENEQFF
CDR3 DNA: TGTGCCAGCAGCCCTGGGACAGGGTGGGAGAATGAGCAGTTCTTC
D gene: TRBD1
clone size: -
V gene: TRBV13
J gene: TRBJ2-1

CDR3 protein: CASSITHTRQGSNEQYF
CDR3 DNA: TGTGCCAGTAGTATTACCCACACAAGACAGGGTAGCAACGAGCAGTACTTC
D gene: TRBD1
clone size: -
V gene: TRBV19
J gene: TRBJ2-7

CDR3 protein: CASSEAVSGSGNTIYF
CDR3 DNA: TGTGCCAGCAGTGAAGCGGTTTCGGGCTCTGGAAACACCATATATTTT
D gene: -
clone size: -
V gene: TRBV6-1
J gene: TRBJ1-3

CDR3 protein: CASSPTGGDEKLFF
CDR3 DNA: TGTGCCAGTAGCCCGACAGGGGGAGATGAAAAACTGTTTTTT
D gene: TRBD1
clone size: once
V gene: TRBV19
J gene: TRBJ1-4

CDR3 protein: CASSPTGTYYEQYF
CDR3 DNA: TGTGCCAGCAGCCCTACAGGGACCTACTACGAGCAGTACTTC
D gene: -
clone size: -
V gene: TRBV11-2
J gene: TRBJ2-7

CDR3 protein: CAWSAGAALYEQYF
CDR3 DNA: TGTGCCTGGAGTGCTGGGGCAGCACTCTACGAGCAGTACTTC
D gene: -
clone size: -
V gene: TRBV30
J gene: TRBJ2-7

CDR3 protein: CASSLNRRQSYNSPLHF
CDR3 DNA: TGCGCCAGCAGCTTAAATAGGCGGCAATCCTATAATTCACCCCTCCACTTT
D gene: -
clone size: -
V gene: TRBV5-1
J gene: TRBJ1-6

CDR3 protein: CASSQGSGGAETQYF
CDR3 DNA: TGCGCCAGCAGCCAAGGTAGCGGAGGAGCAGAGACCCAGTACTTC
D gene: -
clone size: once
V gene: TRBV4-3
J gene: TRBJ2-5

CDR3 protein: CASSLYRSEDSPLHF
CDR3 DNA: TGTGCCAGCAGCTTATACAGGTCTGAGGATTCACCCCTCCACTTT
D gene: -
clone size: -
V gene: TRBV7-3
J gene: TRBJ1-6

CDR3 protein: CASSSHTSGTSGELFF
CDR3 DNA: TGTGCCAGCAGTTCCCACACTAGCGGGACGTCCGGGGAGCTGTTTTTT
D gene: TRBD2
clone size: once
V gene: TRBV28
J gene: TRBJ2-2

CDR3 protein: CASSRIGDTEAFF
CDR3 DNA: TGTGCCAGCTCCCGAATCGGGGACACTGAAGCTTTCTTT
D gene: -
clone size: -
V gene: TRBV9
J gene: TRBJ1-1

CDR3 protein: CAWSADRAQQYF
CDR3 DNA: TGTGCCTGGAGTGCGGACAGGGCCCAGCAGTACTTC
D gene: TRBD1
clone size: few
V gene: TRBV30
J gene: TRBJ2-7

CDR3 protein: CASGQGEDTQYF
CDR3 DNA: TGTGCCAGCGGCCAGGGGGAAGATACGCAGTATTTT
D gene: TRBD1
clone size: -
V gene: TRBV2
J gene: TRBJ2-3

CDR3 protein: CASSNAAETGELFF
CDR3 DNA: TGTGCCAGCAGCAATGCGGCGGAGACCGGGGAGCTGTTTTTT
D gene: -
clone size: -
V gene: TRBV7-9
J gene: TRBJ2-2

CDR3 protein: CSVTGGYYGYTF
CDR3 DNA: TGCAGCGTTACAGGGGGTTACTATGGCTACACCTTC
D gene: TRBD1
clone size: -
V gene: TRBV29-1
J gene: TRBJ1-2

CDR3 protein: CASSSLDRNLNVEQYF
CDR3 DNA: TGTGCCAGCAGTTCGCTAGACAGGAACCTAAATGTCGAGCAGTACTTC
D gene: -
clone size: -
V gene: TRBV27
J gene: TRBJ2-7

CDR3 protein: CASSPLGGETQYF
CDR3 DNA: TGTGCCAGCTCACCATTGGGGGGTGAGACCCAGTACTTC
D gene: -
clone size: -
V gene: TRBV18
J gene: TRBJ2-5

CDR3 protein: CASSQNDGAGGTYEQYF
CDR3 DNA: TGCGCCAGCAGCCAGAATGATGGAGCGGGGGGGACCTACGAGCAGTACTTC
D gene: TRBD2
clone size: -
V gene: TRBV4-3
J gene: TRBJ2-7

CDR3 protein: CASQVGGVPEAFF
CDR3 DNA: TGTGCCAGCCAGGTAGGGGGGGTGCCTGAAGCTTTCTTT
D gene: -
clone size: -
V gene: TRBV28
J gene: TRBJ1-1

CDR3 protein: CASSQGQGVGHTDTQYF
CDR3 DNA: TGTGCCAGCAGTCAGGGACAGGGGGTGGGGCACACAGATACGCAGTATTTT
D gene: TRBD1
clone size: -
V gene: TRBV6-6
J gene: TRBJ2-3

CDR3 protein: CASSQDWLRGSGANVLTF
CDR3 DNA: TGCGCCAGCAGCCAAGATTGGCTAAGAGGCTCTGGGGCCAACGTCCTGACTTTC
D gene: -
clone size: -
V gene: TRBV4-3
J gene: TRBJ2-6

CDR3 protein: CASSLGLAETQYF
CDR3 DNA: TGTGCCAGCAGCTTAGGCCTAGCTGAGACCCAGTACTTC
D gene: -
clone size: -
V gene: TRBV7-2
J gene: TRBJ2-5

CDR3 protein: CASSQTTGSEAFF
CDR3 DNA: TGTGCCAGCAGCCAAACTACAGGCTCTGAAGCTTTCTTT
D gene: -
clone size: few
V gene: TRBV16
J gene: TRBJ1-1

CDR3 protein: CASSESSGNTIYF
CDR3 DNA: TGTGCCAGCAGTGAGAGCTCTGGAAACACCATATATTTT
D gene: -
clone size: -
V gene: TRBV2
J gene: TRBJ1-3

CDR3 protein: CASRGAVDYGYTF
CDR3 DNA: TGTGCCAGCAGAGGGGCCGTCGACTATGGCTACACCTTC
D gene: -
clone size: -
V gene: TRBV12-3/TRBV12-4
J gene: TRBJ1-2

CDR3 protein: CASSTEGMNTEAFF
CDR3 DNA: TGTGCCAGCAGTACAGAGGGTATGAACACTGAAGCTTTCTTT
D gene: -
clone size: -
V gene: TRBV5-4
J gene: TRBJ1-1

CDR3 protein: CASSQRQSSGNTIYF
CDR3 DNA: TGCGCCAGCAGCCAAAGACAGAGTTCTGGAAACACCATATATTTT
D gene: -
clone size: -
V gene: TRBV4-1
J gene: TRBJ1-3